A selection of T cell receptor beta chains follows, all from one sample in a study of T-cell memory formation after mild COVID-19. Each CDR3 protein gets one entry after TCRdb re-called the 5' RACE reads with MiXCR. The sample has some 65,000 distinct CDR3 sequences, roughly a sixth seen once; the top ten hold around 29%. The sequenced material came from PBMCs or a T cell subset sorted from them (not recorded which). The origin of the receptors is an adult woman who had mild COVID-19 (a few samples of this study predate the infection). Cell type and time point are not known. Both conserved end residues are part of each CDR3. Each record gives: J gene, D gene, clone size, V gene, CDR3 protein, CDR3 DNA. D genes are given only for firm matches. Clone sizes are given selectively: once, few, many, or a class where the clone is expanded.

J gene: TRBJ2-2; D gene: NA; clone size: NA; V gene: TRBV5-1; CDR3 protein: CASSWGQGDTGELFF; CDR3 DNA: TGCGCCAGCAGCTGGGGACAAGGGGACACCGGGGAGCTGTTTTTT
J gene: TRBJ1-1; D gene: NA; clone size: NA; V gene: TRBV12-5; CDR3 protein: CASGLGRNTEAFF; CDR3 DNA: TGTGCTAGTGGTTTAGGGAGAAACACTGAAGCTTTCTTT
J gene: TRBJ2-5; D gene: TRBD2; clone size: NA; V gene: TRBV18; CDR3 protein: CASSPKRGAETQYF; CDR3 DNA: TGTGCCAGCTCACCAAAGCGGGGGGCAGAGACCCAGTACTTC
J gene: TRBJ2-7; D gene: NA; clone size: few; V gene: TRBV7-3; CDR3 protein: CASSPTGNPYEQYF; CDR3 DNA: TGTGCCAGCAGCCCAACAGGGAATCCCTACGAGCAGTACTTC
J gene: TRBJ1-2; D gene: NA; clone size: NA; V gene: TRBV7-6; CDR3 protein: CASSLATSPPSFYGYTF; CDR3 DNA: TGTGCCAGCAGCTTAGCGACGAGTCCCCCGTCATTTTATGGCTACACCTTC
J gene: TRBJ2-3; D gene: NA; clone size: few; V gene: TRBV10-3; CDR3 protein: CATKGRTDTQYF; CDR3 DNA: TGTGCCACTAAGGGGAGAACAGATACGCAGTATTTT
J gene: TRBJ2-6; D gene: NA; clone size: NA; V gene: TRBV25-1; CDR3 protein: CASNGANVLTF; CDR3 DNA: TGTGCCAGCAATGGGGCCAACGTCCTGACTTTC
J gene: TRBJ2-7; D gene: NA; clone size: NA; V gene: TRBV6-2/TRBV6-3; CDR3 protein: CASRTFYEQYF; CDR3 DNA: TGTGCCAGCAGGACTTTCTACGAGCAGTACTTC
J gene: TRBJ2-3; D gene: NA; clone size: NA; V gene: TRBV28; CDR3 protein: CASSGFWDNTDTQYF; CDR3 DNA: TGTGCCAGCAGTGGCTTCTGGGACAACACAGATACGCAGTATTTT
J gene: TRBJ2-7; D gene: NA; clone size: few; V gene: TRBV4-1; CDR3 protein: CASRDLSSYEQYF; CDR3 DNA: TGCGCCAGCCGGGACTTAAGCTCCTACGAGCAGTACTTC
J gene: TRBJ2-1; D gene: NA; clone size: NA; V gene: TRBV29-1; CDR3 protein: CSVNPGQKYNEQFF; CDR3 DNA: TGCAGCGTCAACCCGGGCCAGAAATACAATGAGCAGTTCTTC
J gene: TRBJ2-3; D gene: TRBD2; clone size: few; V gene: TRBV7-9; CDR3 protein: CASSSRTTSMGRDTQYF; CDR3 DNA: TGTGCCAGCAGCTCCAGGACGACTAGCATGGGGAGGGATACGCAGTATTTT
J gene: TRBJ2-1; D gene: NA; clone size: few; V gene: TRBV12-3/TRBV12-4; CDR3 protein: CASSLALQGKGFNEQFF; CDR3 DNA: TGTGCCAGCAGTTTAGCCCTACAGGGAAAGGGATTCAATGAGCAGTTCTTC
J gene: TRBJ1-1; D gene: NA; clone size: few; V gene: TRBV9; CDR3 protein: CASSQGTLRPEAFF; CDR3 DNA: TGTGCCAGCAGCCAAGGGACATTAAGGCCTGAAGCTTTCTTT
J gene: TRBJ2-3; D gene: NA; clone size: NA; V gene: TRBV27; CDR3 protein: CASSLLGGSGDTQYF; CDR3 DNA: TGTGCCAGCAGTTTATTGGGGGGCTCCGGAGATACGCAGTATTTT
J gene: TRBJ2-7; D gene: TRBD2; clone size: NA; V gene: TRBV4-3; CDR3 protein: CASSQVSPSGSPYEQYF; CDR3 DNA: TGCGCCAGCAGCCAAGTTAGTCCTAGCGGGAGCCCCTACGAGCAGTACTTC
J gene: TRBJ2-3; D gene: NA; clone size: NA; V gene: TRBV28; CDR3 protein: CASSVAPWGDTDTQYF; CDR3 DNA: TGTGCCAGCAGCGTTGCCCCTTGGGGGGACACAGATACGCAGTATTTT
J gene: TRBJ2-1; D gene: NA; clone size: few; V gene: TRBV5-1; CDR3 protein: CASSLDAVGSYNEQFF; CDR3 DNA: TGCGCCAGCAGCTTGGATGCGGTGGGGTCATACAATGAGCAGTTCTTC
J gene: TRBJ2-1; D gene: NA; clone size: few; V gene: TRBV12-3/TRBV12-4; CDR3 protein: CASSFSPGRHNSYNEQFF; CDR3 DNA: TGTGCCAGCAGTTTCTCCCCCGGACGACACAACTCCTACAATGAGCAGTTCTTC
J gene: TRBJ2-1; D gene: NA; clone size: few; V gene: TRBV12-3/TRBV12-4; CDR3 protein: CASTGRDSFYNEQFF; CDR3 DNA: TGTGCCAGCACCGGCCGGGACTCCTTTTACAATGAGCAGTTCTTC
J gene: TRBJ2-2; D gene: NA; clone size: NA; V gene: TRBV6-5; CDR3 protein: CASSYGENTGELFF; CDR3 DNA: TGTGCCAGCAGTTACGGGGAAAACACCGGGGAGCTGTTTTTT
J gene: TRBJ2-3; D gene: NA; clone size: few; V gene: TRBV14; CDR3 protein: CASSPPGSADTQYF; CDR3 DNA: TGTGCCAGCAGCCCCCCCGGGTCGGCAGATACGCAGTATTTT
J gene: TRBJ2-7; D gene: NA; clone size: NA; V gene: TRBV12-3/TRBV12-4; CDR3 protein: CASRFGGLEQYF; CDR3 DNA: TGTGCCAGCAGGTTCGGGGGCTTGGAGCAGTACTTC
J gene: TRBJ1-2; D gene: NA; clone size: few; V gene: TRBV29-1; CDR3 protein: CSVEVGTQSNYGYTF; CDR3 DNA: TGCAGCGTTGAAGTCGGGACGCAATCTAACTATGGCTACACCTTC
J gene: TRBJ1-1; D gene: NA; clone size: few; V gene: TRBV12-3/TRBV12-4; CDR3 protein: CASSPVAGNTEAFF; CDR3 DNA: TGTGCCAGCAGTCCGGTCGCGGGTAACACTGAAGCTTTCTTT
J gene: TRBJ1-2; D gene: TRBD1; clone size: NA; V gene: TRBV9; CDR3 protein: CASSVGTGGAHYGYTF; CDR3 DNA: TGTGCCAGCAGCGTGGGGACAGGGGGCGCCCACTATGGCTACACCTTC
J gene: TRBJ1-1; D gene: NA; clone size: NA; V gene: TRBV7-9; CDR3 protein: CASSSQHDSNTEAFF; CDR3 DNA: TGTGCCAGCAGCTCTCAACACGATTCAAACACTGAAGCTTTCTTT
J gene: TRBJ2-7; D gene: NA; clone size: few; V gene: TRBV12-3/TRBV12-4; CDR3 protein: CASRGGLEAAGFEQYF; CDR3 DNA: TGTGCCAGCAGGGGGGGCTTGGAGGCAGCGGGTTTCGAGCAGTACTTC
J gene: TRBJ2-5; D gene: TRBD2; clone size: few; V gene: TRBV7-6; CDR3 protein: CASSSLRLATQETQYF; CDR3 DNA: TGTGCCAGCAGCTCCCTCAGACTAGCGACGCAAGAGACCCAGTACTTC
J gene: TRBJ2-7; D gene: TRBD1; clone size: few; V gene: TRBV5-6; CDR3 protein: CASSTPLGTGSYEQYF; CDR3 DNA: TGTGCCAGCAGCACCCCCCTGGGGACAGGGAGCTACGAGCAGTACTTC
J gene: TRBJ2-3; D gene: NA; clone size: NA; V gene: TRBV29-1; CDR3 protein: CSVVGTSSTDTQYF; CDR3 DNA: TGCAGCGTTGTCGGGACTTCTAGCACAGATACGCAGTATTTT
J gene: TRBJ2-7; D gene: NA; clone size: few; V gene: TRBV4-2; CDR3 protein: CASGSEPGPYEQYF; CDR3 DNA: TGTGCCAGCGGCTCGGAGCCTGGCCCCTACGAGCAGTACTTC
J gene: TRBJ2-7; D gene: NA; clone size: few; V gene: TRBV5-1; CDR3 protein: CASSLETPYEQYF; CDR3 DNA: TGCGCCAGCAGCTTGGAGACACCGTACGAGCAGTACTTC
J gene: TRBJ2-7; D gene: TRBD1; clone size: few; V gene: TRBV3-1; CDR3 protein: CASSQPPGQGVNEQYF; CDR3 DNA: TGTGCCAGCAGCCAACCCCCGGGACAGGGGGTAAACGAGCAGTACTTC
J gene: TRBJ1-3; D gene: NA; clone size: NA; V gene: TRBV6-1; CDR3 protein: CASSDAQDGNTIYF; CDR3 DNA: TGTGCCAGCAGTGACGCGCAGGATGGAAACACCATATATTTT
J gene: TRBJ2-1; D gene: NA; clone size: few; V gene: TRBV15; CDR3 protein: CATSVELGLAEYNEQFF; CDR3 DNA: TGTGCCACCAGCGTCGAGCTGGGGCTAGCCGAGTACAATGAGCAGTTCTTC
J gene: TRBJ2-7; D gene: NA; clone size: NA; V gene: TRBV2; CDR3 protein: CASSEGVEQYF; CDR3 DNA: TGTGCCAGCAGTGAAGGGGTCGAGCAGTACTTC
J gene: TRBJ2-3; D gene: TRBD2; clone size: few; V gene: TRBV11-1; CDR3 protein: CASSRSRGGRPDTQYF; CDR3 DNA: TGTGCCAGCAGCCGGTCAAGGGGAGGGCGACCAGATACGCAGTATTTT
J gene: TRBJ2-2; D gene: NA; clone size: few; V gene: TRBV3-1; CDR3 protein: CASSQVSIGQYANTGELFF; CDR3 DNA: TGTGCCAGCAGCCAAGTTTCAATCGGACAATACGCGAACACCGGGGAGCTGTTTTTT
J gene: TRBJ2-7; D gene: NA; clone size: NA; V gene: TRBV9; CDR3 protein: CASSVDLADEQYF; CDR3 DNA: TGTGCCAGCAGCGTAGATCTGGCAGACGAGCAGTACTTC
J gene: TRBJ1-4; D gene: NA; clone size: few; V gene: TRBV12-3/TRBV12-4; CDR3 protein: CASSFAPRANEKLFF; CDR3 DNA: TGTGCCAGCAGTTTCGCCCCCCGGGCTAATGAAAAACTGTTTTTT
J gene: TRBJ2-7; D gene: NA; clone size: NA; V gene: TRBV7-8; CDR3 protein: CASSSIGSPYEQYF; CDR3 DNA: TGTGCCAGCAGCTCTATCGGGAGCCCCTACGAGCAGTACTTC